This T cell receptor (beta chain) was sequenced in a study of graft-versus-host responses after intestinal transplantation. The CDR3 has 15 residues. The germline V gene has CDR1 SGDLS and CDR2 YYNGEE. V gave up 7 bases and J gave up 3 bases, with 19 bases separating them. Study results and caveats: Subjects displaying graft-donor T cell macrochimerism possessed elevated graft-versus-host to host-versus-graft clonal ratios inside allografts.

Points on this clone: Its antigen is unidentified.

The table came from immunoSEQ multiplex PCR; TCRdb's copy has only in-frame clones and leaves some out. The table shows tens of thousands of clones, with about 96% occurring only once. The chain uses TRBV9 and TRBJ1-2; TRBD1 is a possible D gene (5 bases). The source material was unstimulated CD8+ T cells sorted from spleen or lymph node cells, sampled before transplant. The receptor was derived from a human donor who was the organ donor for an intestinal transplant. CDR3 protein: CASSPGGGSYYGYTF. The CDR3 nucleotides read TGTGCCAGCTCCCCTGGGGGAGGCTCCTACTATGGCTACACCTTC.